The 24 T cell receptor beta chains listed next were all sequenced from one sample in a study of T cells in Graves' hyperthyroidism and ophthalmopathy (dated 2019 in TCRdb). Libraries came from multiplex PCR. The instrument given in TCRdb is Illumina HiSeq 2000. Amplification of TCR beta CDR3 regions was carried out from RNA transcripts. A first-round RT-PCR of the TCR CDR3 used the HTBI primer set with the Qiagen OneStep RT-PCR kit. TCRdb reran the public reads through fastp at Q25 and MiXCR, keeping productive beta chains. Rows with one shared CDR3 protein collapse into an entry with the most common genes and DNA. The sample includes about 700,000 distinct CDR3 sequences, with 14% observed a single time. Roughly 10% of the sample rests with the top ten. Sequences were obtained from blood. These receptors were obtained from a woman aged 18-35 years with Graves' hyperthyroidism.

The chain couples TRBV5-1 to TRBJ2-2; TRBD2 matches 11 bases. CDR1 and CDR2 from the germline V gene are SGHRS and YFSETQ. With V trimmed by 6 bases and J by 9 bases, 7 bases remained unmatched. This CDR3 has 14 amino acids. CDR3 coding DNA: TGCGCCAGCAAGGAACTAGCGGGAGTCCGGGAGCTGTTTTTT. It codes for CASKELAGVRELFF. The whole variable domain, filled in from reference TRBV5-1 and TRBJ2-2, reads KAGVTQTPRYLIKTRGQQVTLSCSPISGHRSVSWYQQTPGQGLQFLFEYFSETQRNKGNFPGRFSGRQFSNSRSEMNVSTLELGDSALYLCASKELAGVRELFFGEGSRLTVL.

Turning to this clonotype: A much larger clone differs from this one at a single base, so this may be a read error. The chain recombines TRBV3-1 with TRBJ2-7, with 7 bases matching TRBD2. This CDR3 contains 15 residues. V lost 6 bases, J lost 9 bases, and 17 bases stayed unmatched. Germline V gene data show CDR1 as LGHDT and CDR2 as YNNKEL (reference sequence). The CDR3 is CASRKSGTPAGGQYF. As DNA, the CDR3 is TGTGCCAGCAGGAAAAGCGGGACCCCCGCCGGCGGGCAGTACTTC.

This clonotype was recorded at least ten times. The chain couples TRBV6-4 to TRBJ2-7; 8 nucleotides agree with TRBD2. The trim removed 4 bases at V and 2 bases at J, leaving 7 bases unmatched. The CDR3 has 15 amino acids. Germline V gene data show CDR1 as MRHNA and CDR2 as SNTAGT. CDR3 sequence reads: CASSGSRGGAYEQYF. The DNA of the CDR3 is TGTGCCAGCAGTGGAAGCCGGGGGGGCGCCTACGAGCAGTACTTC.

This clonotype has just a few counts. The chain has TRBV5-6 and TRBJ1-1, with D possibly TRBD1 on 5 matching bases. Per the germline V gene, CDR1 is SGHDT and CDR2 is YYEEEE. The V end lost 3 bases, the J end lost 5 bases, and 8 bases lay between the germline ends. The CDR3 length is 12 residues. CDR3 coding DNA: TGTGCCAGCAGCTCGACAGCTACTGAAGCTTTCTTT. Amino acids: CASSSTATEAFF.

A few counts support this clonotype. The chain carries TRBV20-1 and TRBJ1-4; tentatively, D is TRBD1 (5 bases). Trimming took off 5 bases at V and 5 bases at J, with 18 bases between the two ends. The CDR3 is made up of 15 amino acids. In germline, CDR1 is DFQATT, CDR2 SNEGSKA (reference sequence). The CDR3 here is CSASGSGGFNEKLFF. CDR3 nucleotides: TGCAGTGCTTCGGGGAGCGGGGGGTTCAATGAAAAACTGTTTTTT.

The table lists this clonotype with many counts. This chain joins TRBV5-1 and TRBJ2-2; D may correspond to TRBD1 or TRBD2 (5 bases each). V dropped 4 bases and J dropped 2 bases, with 12 bases sitting between them. CDR1 and CDR2 from the germline V gene are SGHRS and YFSETQ. There are 15 residues in the CDR3. CDR3 bases: TGCGCCAGCAGCATCGGGACCACTAACACCGGGGAGCTGTTTTTT. This codes for CASSIGTTNTGELFF. The full variable domain, with the rest looked up from reference TRBV5-1 and TRBJ2-2, is KAGVTQTPRYLIKTRGQQVTLSCSPISGHRSVSWYQQTPGQGLQFLFEYFSETQRNKGNFPGRFSGRQFSNSRSEMNVSTLELGDSALYLCASSIGTTNTGELFFGEGSRLTVL.

The table lists this clonotype with a few counts. This may come from a read error, since a much larger clone is one base off. Likely a read error: the CDR3 ends without its conserved phenylalanine or tryptophan. The V and J genes are TRBV30 and TRBJ2-1, with D unclear. The CDR3 sequence is 15 residues long. CDR1 and CDR2 from the germline V gene are GTSNPN and SVGIG (reference sequence). The V end was cut by 8 bases, the J end by 2 bases, with 19 bases between. CDR3 sequence: CAHSIGAGPYNEQFL. The CDR3 coding sequence is TGTGCCCACTCAATTGGTGCTGGACCCTACAATGAGCAGTTCCTC.

This clonotype occurred many times. The chain couples TRBV20-1 to TRBJ2-3, with 9 bases that match TRBD2. Trimming cost V 1 base and J 2 bases; bases outside gene matches: 4. CDR1 is DFQATT and CDR2 is SNEGSKA in the germline V gene (reference sequence). The CDR3 loop spans 15 amino acids. The CDR3 sequence: CSARVAGGNTDTQYF. In DNA form, the CDR3 reads TGCAGTGCTAGAGTGGCGGGAGGGAACACAGATACGCAGTATTTT.

Ten or more counts support this clonotype. CDR3 loop: CASSLAGIYEQYF. For the CDR3, the DNA is TGTGCCAGCAGCCTAGCGGGGATCTACGAGCAGTACTTC. V and J are TRBV3-1 and TRBJ2-7; 8 positions agree with TRBD2. The CDR3 runs to 13 residues. The V gene end was trimmed by 4 bases and the J gene end by 3 bases; junction bases not matched to a gene: 2. Germline loops: CDR1 LGHDT, CDR2 YNNKEL (reference sequence).

In its sample, this clonotype was seen a few times. In DNA, the CDR3 is TGTGCCAGCAGCCACCTGGACCCGGGACTTATCGGGGAGACCCAGTACTTC. Its protein is CASSHLDPGLIGETQYF. This chain connects TRBV3-1 to TRBJ2-5, with D tentatively TRBD2 (6 bases). Trimming stripped 3 bases from V and 5 bases from J, with 22 bases between. Germline CDR1 is LGHDT and CDR2 is YNNKEL (reference sequence). This CDR3 comprises 17 residues.

This clonotype was seen once. The V call is TRBV6-5, the J call TRBJ2-2, with a weak D call TRBD2 (6 bases). The germline V and J ends were trimmed by 4 bases and 4 bases, with 19 bases remaining between them. CDR1 and CDR2 (germline): MNHEY, SVGAGI. The CDR3 totals 17 residues. CDR3 nucleotides: TGTGCCAGCAGTTCCGACCCTGGACTATCGACCACCGGGGAGCTGTTTTTT. Amino acid sequence: CASSSDPGLSTTGELFF.

This clonotype was detected only a few times. This chain joins TRBV7-3 and TRBJ2-6; D uncertain. The V gene lost 5 bases and the J gene lost 4 bases, with 18 bases spanning the gap. This CDR3 region has 17 residues. The germline V gene encodes CDR1 SGHTA and CDR2 FQGTGA. Written as DNA, the CDR3 is TGTGCCAGCAGCCCCCTCCCTGGCACCGCAGGGGCCAACGTCCTGACTTTC. This encodes CASSPLPGTAGANVLTF.

On this clonotype: Since a much larger clone is just one base distant, this may be a read error. The rearrangement joins TRBV3-1 to TRBJ2-7; D is perhaps TRBD1 or TRBD2 (7 bases each). CDR3 length: 15 amino acids. V was clipped by 1 base and J by 3 bases, with 13 bases between them. The V gene's germline CDR1 is LGHDT and CDR2 YNNKEL (reference sequence). The CDR3 DNA is TGTGCCAGCAGCCAAGCAGGGGGGGGAGGCTACGAGCAGTACTTC. Protein product: CASSQAGGGGYEQYF.

This chain joins TRBV3-1 and TRBJ1-1; a weak D match, TRBD1 (5 bases). Looked up from germline, CDR1 is LGHDT and CDR2 is YNNKEL (reference sequence). The CDR3 sequence is 13 residues long. With 6 bases removed from V and 2 bases from J, the gap between germline ends came to 10 bases. CDR3 bases: TGTGCCAGCAGGAACAGGCTTAACACTGAAGCTTTCTTT. Translating gives CASRNRLNTEAFF.

The rearrangement uses TRBV13 and TRBJ1-5, with D tentatively TRBD1 (6 bases). There are 14 residues in the CDR3. In germline, CDR1 is PRHDT, CDR2 FYEKMQ (reference sequence). V gave up 2 bases and J gave up 3 bases, with 8 bases separating them. For the CDR3, the DNA is TGTGCCAGCAGCTTAAGGGGGATCAATCAGCCCCAGCATTTT. This translates into CASSLRGINQPQHF. Full variable domain (missing parts from reference TRBV13 and TRBJ1-5): AAGVIQSPRHLIKEKRETATLKCYPIPRHDTVYWYQQGPGQDPQFLISFYEKMQSDKGSIPDRFSAQQFSDYHSELNMSSLELGDSALYFCASSLRGINQPQHFGDGTRLSIL.

Concerning this clonotype: With a much larger clone just one base away, this may be a read error. The gene calls are TRBV2 and TRBJ2-1; TRBD2 matches at 8 bases. Per germline, CDR1 SNHLY and CDR2 FYNNEI. This CDR3 spans 16 amino acids. V shed 4 bases, J shed 4 bases, and the junction held 9 bases outside the gene matches. The CDR3 is CASSGRSGSWYNEQFF. The CDR3 nucleotides are TGTGCCAGCAGTGGACGAAGCGGGAGTTGGTACAATGAGCAGTTCTTC.

This clonotype was seen a single time. The chain uses TRBV6-2 or TRBV6-3 and TRBJ2-2; 9 nucleotides agree with TRBD2. This CDR3 comprises 15 residues. Germline V lookup: CDR1 MNHEY, CDR2 SVGEGT. V was clipped by 9 bases and J by 4 bases; unmatched bases: 9. The CDR3 sequence: CASTISGSLTGELFF. DNA of the CDR3: TGTGCCAGTACCATTAGCGGGAGCCTCACCGGGGAGCTGTTTTTT.

The V gene is TRBV6-1, the J gene TRBJ2-1; 7 bases line up with TRBD1. Germline loops: CDR1 MNHNS, CDR2 SASEGT. The ends lost 6 bases at V and 0 bases at J; junction bases unmatched: 8. The CDR3 covers 16 residues. CDR3 protein: CASSSSTGSSYNEQFF. CDR3 DNA sequence: TGTGCCAGCAGCAGCTCGACAGGGAGCTCCTACAATGAGCAGTTCTTC.

The table lists this clonotype with many counts. The gene calls are TRBV7-2 and TRBJ2-3; no clear D. Germline V lookup: CDR1 SGHTA, CDR2 FQGNSA. The CDR3 sequence is 16 residues long. Trimming cost V 1 base and J 4 bases, with 15 bases left between them. The CDR3 bases are TGTGCCAGCAGCTTAGTGGCTATGGGGATGGCAGATACGCAGTATTTT. Its protein is CASSLVAMGMADTQYF.

The CDR3 region has the DNA TGTGCCAGCAGCCCGCTGGGGGGCTCGGCTACGCAGTATTTT. It codes for CASSPLGGSATQYF. The rearrangement uses TRBV7-3 and TRBJ2-3; the D call may be TRBD1 or TRBD2 (6 bases each). The length of the CDR3 is 14 residues. V shed 5 bases and J shed 8 bases, with 17 bases lying between them. Per germline, CDR1 SGHTA and CDR2 FQGTGA.

The chain couples TRBV30 to TRBJ2-4; D may be TRBD1 (6 bases). The CDR3 is 16 residues long. In germline, CDR1 is GTSNPN, CDR2 SVGIG (reference sequence). V was shortened by 0 bases and J by 7 bases, with 19 bases between the two germline ends. CDR3 bases: TGTGCCTGGAGTGTAAAGCAGGGGTGGGGTTGGAACATTCAGTACTTC. It specifies CAWSVKQGWGWNIQYF. Full variable domain (rest looked up from reference TRBV30 and TRBJ2-4): SQTIHQWPATLVQPVGSPLSLECTVEGTSNPNLYWYRQAAGRGLQLLFYSVGIGQISSEVPQNLSASRPQDRQFILSSKKLLLSDSGFYLCAWSVKQGWGWNIQYFGAGTRLSVL.

This clonotype turned up a few times. This sequence joins TRBV27 and TRBJ1-1; tentatively, D is TRBD1 (6 bases). V was cut by 5 bases and J by 3 bases, with 16 bases left in between. The germline CDR1 and CDR2 sequences are MNHEY and SMNVEV (reference sequence). There are 15 residues in the CDR3. The chain's CDR3 is CASSPSGGAYTEAFF. The DNA for the CDR3 is TGTGCCAGCAGTCCATCCGGGGGGGCGTACACTGAAGCTTTCTTT.

This clonotype was recorded a few times. This sequence joins TRBV7-3 and TRBJ1-3; D not certain. The CDR3 is 13 residues long. Germline values: CDR1 SGHTA, CDR2 FQGTGA. The V end was cut by 0 bases, the J end by 11 bases, with 11 bases between. CDR3 coding DNA: TGTGCCAGCAGCTTAACGATAAAAGATCCCATATATTTT. This translates into CASSLTIKDPIYF. Filled out from reference TRBV7-3 and TRBJ1-3, the complete variable domain reads GAGVSQTPSNKVTEKGKYVELRCDPISGHTALYWYRQSLGQGPEFLIYFQGTGAADDSGLPNDRFFAVRPEGSVSTLKIQRTERGDSAVYLCASSLTIKDPIYFGEGSWLTVV.

The CDR3 bases are TGCAGTGCTGGGCGACGCTATGGCTACACCTTC. As protein: CSAGRRYGYTF. The chain couples TRBV20-1 to TRBJ1-2; D ambiguous. The germline gives CDR1 DFQATT, CDR2 SNEGSKA (reference sequence). The V and J ends lost 5 bases and 4 bases respectively, with 8 bases between them. The CDR3 consists of 11 residues.